The 9 T cell receptor beta chains reported below all come from one sample, sequenced in a study of cytomegalovirus exposure and HLA in healthy donors. In the PCR, 60 Vbeta and 13 Jbeta primers were used. Libraries were prepared by immunoSEQ multiplex PCR; TCRdb keeps only in-frame clonotypes and omits some of them. Altogether some 130,000 clones are present, around 73% being singletons, with the ten largest covering approximately 1.4%. Material: PBMCs. The receptors stem from a female donor in good health and CMV-seronegative.

There are a few counts of this clone. This chain joins TRBV6-6 and TRBJ2-7, with 12 bases lining up with TRBD2. J lost 6 bases, V lost 0 bases, and 0 bases had no gene match. The V gene's germline CDR1 is MNHNY and CDR2 SVGAGI (reference sequence). The CDR3 has 14 residues. CDR3: CASSYSTSGSEQYF. CDR3 nucleotides: TGTGCCAGCAGTTACTCGACTAGCGGGAGCGAGCAGTACTTC.

The rearrangement links TRBV6-1 to TRBJ1-2; 8 bases line up with TRBD1. Trimming cost V 5 bases and J 8 bases; bases outside gene matches: 10. Germline V lookup: CDR1 MNHNS, CDR2 SASEGT. There are 14 residues in the CDR3. The CDR3 is CASSYNTGGQGYTF. Written as DNA, the CDR3 is TGTGCCAGCAGTTATAATACAGGGGGGCAAGGCTACACCTTC.

The chain carries TRBV7-9 and TRBJ2-7; 11 bases are a match to TRBD2. This CDR3 comprises 14 residues. Germline values: CDR1 SEHNR, CDR2 FQNEAQ (reference sequence). The V segment lost 5 bases and the J segment 4 bases; nucleotides outside the gene matches: 4. CDR3 in amino acids: CASSVTSGSYEQYF. DNA for the CDR3: TGTGCCAGCAGCGTTACTAGCGGGAGTTACGAGCAGTACTTC.

The rearrangement links TRBV7-9 to TRBJ1-4, with 9 bases lining up with TRBD1. Germline values: CDR1 SEHNR, CDR2 FQNEAQ (reference sequence). V shed 4 bases and J 7 bases; nucleotides not matched to a gene: 7. The CDR3 is 15 amino acids. CDR3 in amino acids: CASSSRTGVGEKLFF. CDR3 DNA sequence: TGTGCCAGCAGCTCCAGGACAGGGGTGGGTGAAAAACTGTTTTTT.

This clone was detected only a few times. CDR3 coding DNA: TGTGCCAGCAGTTTATCGTGGAGCATGGGGACAGTCTATGGCTACACCTTC. It yields the protein CASSLSWSMGTVYGYTF. J is TRBJ1-2 and V is TRBV27; 7 bases align to TRBD1. Unmatched junction bases numbered 11, after V lost 0 bases and J lost 4 bases. The CDR3 consists of 17 residues. Germline V lookup: CDR1 MNHEY, CDR2 SMNVEV (reference sequence).

The genes are TRBV7-2 and TRBJ1-2, with 9 bases lining up with TRBD1. V was pared by 5 bases and J by 8 bases, with 6 bases of the junction left unmatched. The CDR3 is 13 amino acids. Germline assignment: CDR1 SGHTA and CDR2 FQGNSA. The CDR3 nucleotides are TGTGCCAGCAGCCCGGGACAGGGTCGGGGCTACACCTTC. This translates into CASSPGQGRGYTF.

The rearrangement joins TRBV23-1 to TRBJ2-6; 7 bases agree with TRBD1. TRBV23-1 is known as an ORF, though its function is uncertain. This CDR3 spans 15 amino acids. The junction had 11 bases not matched to a gene; V was cut back by 6 bases and J by 9 bases. This chain's CDR3 is CASSRGCVAGNVLTF. The CDR3 DNA is TGCGCCAGCAGCAGGGGGTGCGTGGCGGGCAACGTCCTGACTTTC.

The V and J genes are TRBV9 and TRBJ1-5; D possibly corresponds to TRBD1 (6 bases). Between the trimmed V and J ends, which lost 3 bases and 2 bases, there was a span of 12 bases. This CDR3 contains 15 residues. The germline V gene has CDR1 SGDLS and CDR2 YYNGEE. This chain's CDR3 is CASSDGRQGNQPQHF. CDR3 sequence (DNA): TGTGCCAGCAGCGACGGTCGACAGGGCAATCAGCCCCAGCATTTT.

V usage is TRBV18 and J usage is TRBJ1-5, with 8 positions matching TRBD1. The trim removed 6 bases at V and 2 bases at J, leaving 3 bases unmatched. CDR3 length: 14 residues. Germline values: CDR1 KGHSH, CDR2 LQKENI. This chain's CDR3 is CASSPGGGNQPQHF. Here the CDR3 DNA reads TGTGCCAGCTCGCCAGGGGGCGGCAATCAGCCCCAGCATTTT.